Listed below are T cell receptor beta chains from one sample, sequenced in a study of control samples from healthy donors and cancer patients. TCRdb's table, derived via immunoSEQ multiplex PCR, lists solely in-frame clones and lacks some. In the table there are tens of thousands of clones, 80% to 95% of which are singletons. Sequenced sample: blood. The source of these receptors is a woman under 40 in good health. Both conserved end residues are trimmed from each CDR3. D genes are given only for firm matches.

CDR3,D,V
ASSSSRRGTYEQY,TRBD1,TRBV7-2
ASSWRPAREETQY,NA,TRBV7-2
AWTVTELSRQY,NA,TRBV30
ASSPVRVAQPQH,NA,TRBV19
ASSISGGGETQY,TRBD2,TRBV7-6
AWQPNDRGYTEAF,TRBD1,TRBV30
ATTGTGVPSGNTIY,TRBD1,TRBV19
ASSSCGNQETQY,NA,TRBV21-1
ASSPIFEGWVLGSNQPQH,NA,TRBV6-2/TRBV6-3
ARLDENTEAF,NA,TRBV12-3/TRBV12-4
ASSLTPSGGWGEKLF,TRBD1,TRBV7-9
ASSQDSSSYNSPLH,NA,TRBV3-1/TRBV3-2
SASAATGTGGQGTQY,TRBD1,TRBV29-1
ASSYEGREPQH,NA,TRBV6-6
ASSFGGTEAF,NA,TRBV12-3/TRBV12-4
ASSPVGGTSGNTIY,NA,TRBV18
ASSPGLAGGETQY,TRBD2,TRBV3-1/TRBV3-2
ASSPRLGGNTEAF,NA,TRBV28
ASSHQNYGYT,NA,TRBV4-1
ASSLFGRDVDTEAF,NA,TRBV5-1
ASSLDRTGAYEQY,NA,TRBV18
ASSQQGAGTEAF,NA,TRBV19
ASSPPSNVYQETQY,NA,TRBV28
ASSPQTGSNTIY,TRBD1,TRBV18
ASSPITTTHEQY,NA,TRBV18
ASSRGQGNEKLF,TRBD1,TRBV5-1
SAREDSEAF,NA,TRBV20-1
ASRGRGAGNTIY,NA,TRBV7-2
SASRLVKLYEQY,NA,TRBV20-1
ASSAPNEQF,NA,TRBV7-9
ASSFSGLAGAPYEQY,TRBD2,TRBV11-2
ASSVEGGETQY,NA,TRBV9
ASSPGGGDYNEQF,NA,TRBV4-2
ASSLDVQGGNYGYT,TRBD1,TRBV5-1
ARSRQRGGLH,NA,TRBV5-3
ACRGQANTEAF,TRBD1,TRBV30